Below, 30 T cell receptor beta chains from the same sample are listed, as sequenced in a study of T-cell reconstitution after alpha-beta-depleted transplantation in children. Researchers prepared the TCRbeta library using unique molecular identifiers, the study reports. MiXCR, run by TCRdb on the PCR reads, gives a single entry per CDR3 protein. The repertoire holds roughly 400,000 distinct CDR3 sequences, with roughly two fifths as singletons. This specimen was PBMCs, taken before TCRalphabeta/CD19-depleted stem cell transplant. These receptors were taken from a girl aged 2 to 9 with aplastic anemia, due to receive a stem cell transplant.

The rearrangement uses TRBV7-6 and TRBJ2-3, with a weak D call TRBD1 (5 bases). V was clipped by 1 base and J by 4 bases, with 9 bases between them. The CDR3 consists of 14 residues. The V gene's germline CDR1 is SGHVS and CDR2 FNYEAQ. CDR3 sequence (DNA): TGTGCCAGCAGCTTAGACCAGGGATCAGATACGCAGTATTTT. It specifies CASSLDQGSDTQYF.

V and J are TRBV9 and TRBJ2-6; a weak D match, TRBD2 (5 bases). CDR1 is SGDLS, CDR2 YYNGEE, per germline. The CDR3 length is 17 residues. V was pared by 4 bases and J by 0 bases, with 14 bases between. DNA for the CDR3: TGTGCCAGCAGCTCCCTGGCGAGGGCCTCTGGGGCCAACGTCCTGACTTTC. Its protein is CASSSLARASGANVLTF.

This clonotype was detected a few times. This chain joins TRBV9 and TRBJ2-5, with 8 bases aligning to TRBD2. Germline CDR1 reads SGDLS; CDR2 reads YYNGEE. V shed 5 bases and J 4 bases; nucleotides not matched to a gene: 10. This CDR3 contains 15 residues. The CDR3 DNA is TGTGCCAGCAGTATAAACCCGGGAGGGGGAGAGACCCAGTACTTC. It encodes CASSINPGGGETQYF.

The J gene is TRBJ2-7, the V gene TRBV5-6; maybe TRBD1 (5 bases). Germline V gives CDR1 SGHDT, CDR2 YYEEEE. Trimming shortened V by 5 bases and J by 6 bases, and 12 bases separated the two germline ends. The CDR3 runs to 12 residues. CDR3 sequence: CASRYYRSEQYF. Written as DNA, the CDR3 is TGTGCCAGCAGGTATTACAGGAGCGAGCAGTACTTC.

The genes are TRBV12-3 or TRBV12-4 and TRBJ1-6, with D possibly TRBD1 on 5 matching bases. The CDR3 has 14 residues. Between the trimmed V and J ends, which lost 3 bases and 10 bases, there was a span of 13 bases. The CDR3 sequence: CASSFGGNESPLHF. Written as DNA, the CDR3 is TGTGCCAGCAGTTTTGGGGGAAATGAGTCACCCCTCCACTTT.

The V gene is TRBV4-2, the J gene TRBJ2-7, with D tentatively TRBD1 (5 bases). Germline V gives CDR1 LGHNA, CDR2 YNFKEQ. This CDR3 is 13 amino acids long. Trimming cost V 3 bases and J 2 bases, with 8 bases left between them. CDR3 sequence reads: CASSHPDTYEQYF. The CDR3 DNA follows: TGTGCCAGCAGCCATCCGGACACCTACGAGCAGTACTTC.

The CDR3 reads CASSLVQGAGNTIYF. The CDR3 DNA sequence: TGCGCCAGCAGCTTGGTACAGGGGGCTGGAAACACCATATATTTT. The V and J genes are TRBV5-1 and TRBJ1-3; 8 bases line up with TRBD1. Germline trimming cut 0 bases from V and 2 bases from J; bases unmatched to any gene: 1. The CDR3 has 15 amino acids. Germline assignment: CDR1 SGHRS and CDR2 YFSETQ. The variable domain in full, completed from reference TRBV5-1 and TRBJ1-3, reads KAGVTQTPRYLIKTRGQQVTLSCSPISGHRSVSWYQQTPGQGLQFLFEYFSETQRNKGNFPGRFSGRQFSNSRSEMNVSTLELGDSALYLCASSLVQGAGNTIYFGEGSWLTVV.

The V gene is TRBV5-4, the J gene TRBJ2-2; 8 bases line up with TRBD1. The trim removed 4 bases at V and 5 bases at J, leaving 7 bases unmatched. The CDR3 has 15 amino acids. Germline assignment: CDR1 SGHNT and CDR2 YYREEE (reference sequence). Here the CDR3 DNA reads TGTGCCAGCAGCAAGACAGGGGTTATAACCGGGGAGCTGTTTTTT. It yields the protein CASSKTGVITGELFF.

This clonotype has a count of ten or more. The V gene is TRBV5-1, the J gene TRBJ2-1; D possibly uses TRBD1 or TRBD2 (7 bases each). This CDR3 region has 14 residues. The germline V gene encodes CDR1 SGHRS and CDR2 YFSETQ. V was trimmed by 4 bases and J by 7 bases, leaving 15 bases between them. The CDR3 sequence: CASSQGGDGNEQFF. The CDR3 DNA follows: TGCGCCAGCAGCCAGGGGGGGGATGGTAATGAGCAGTTCTTC.

The chain links TRBV11-1 to TRBJ2-3; possibly TRBD1 or TRBD2 for D (5 bases each). In germline, CDR1 is SGHAT, CDR2 FQDESV (reference sequence). V was cut by 4 bases and J by 2 bases, with 10 bases left in between. This CDR3 is built from 14 residues. This CDR3 reads CASSSGTHTDTQYF. The CDR3 DNA is TGTGCCAGCAGCTCGGGGACCCACACAGATACGCAGTATTTT.

This clonotype turned up a few times. This sequence joins TRBV19 and TRBJ1-2; D perhaps matches TRBD1 (5 bases). V was pared by 1 base and J by 4 bases, with 7 bases between. The germline V gene encodes CDR1 LNHDA and CDR2 SQIVND (reference sequence). The CDR3 spans 13 residues. CDR3: CASSIGGSYGYTF. DNA for the CDR3: TGTGCCAGTAGTATAGGGGGCAGCTATGGCTACACCTTC.

This clonotype was observed a single time. This chain links TRBV7-9 with TRBJ1-1; D not certain. The V gene lost 5 bases and the J gene lost 9 bases, with 7 bases spanning the gap. The CDR3 length is 10 residues. Germline V lookup: CDR1 SEHNR, CDR2 FQNEAQ (reference sequence). In nucleotides, the CDR3 is TGTGCCAGCAGCCCCCACCAAGCTTTCTTT. Its protein is CASSPHQAFF.

The chain carries TRBV12-3 or TRBV12-4 and TRBJ2-7, with D possibly being TRBD1 (6 bases). The CDR3 is made up of 14 amino acids. Trimming shortened V by 3 bases and J by 3 bases, and 12 bases separated the two germline ends. DNA of the CDR3: TGTGCCAGCAGTTTGAGGGGGAAGAACTACGAGCAGTACTTC. It codes for CASSLRGKNYEQYF.

V is TRBV29-1 and J is TRBJ2-3; possibly TRBD2 for D (6 bases). V dropped 2 bases and J dropped 2 bases, with 14 bases sitting between them. Germline loops: CDR1 SQVTM, CDR2 ANQGSEA. The CDR3 totals 15 residues. Written as DNA, the CDR3 is TGCAGCGTTGAATATGGGGGAGGCTCCACAGATACGCAGTATTTT. Its protein product is CSVEYGGGSTDTQYF.

V is TRBV3-1 and J is TRBJ2-5; no clear D gene. Germline V CDR1 and CDR2: LGHDT, YNNKEL (reference sequence). This CDR3 contains 15 residues. V lost 0 bases to trimming and J lost 5 bases, with 13 bases between them. CDR3 bases: TGTGCCAGCAGCCAAGATTTCCAGGCTTCGGAGACCCAGTACTTC. Its protein product is CASSQDFQASETQYF.

The genes are TRBV4-1 and TRBJ2-3, with 7 bases identical to TRBD2. This CDR3 contains 17 residues. Per germline, CDR1 MGHRA and CDR2 YSYEKL. Losses at the gene ends were 4 bases for V and 1 base for J; bases not matched to a gene: 11. The chain's CDR3 is CASSPQPVAGGTDTQYF. CDR3 coding DNA: TGCGCCAGCAGCCCCCAACCAGTGGCGGGAGGCACAGATACGCAGTATTTT.

CDR3 amino acids: CSARHPGLAGAWGMETQYF. CDR3 in DNA: TGCAGTGCTAGACACCCGGGACTAGCGGGAGCGTGGGGGATGGAGACCCAGTACTTC. The chain carries TRBV20-1 and TRBJ2-5; TRBD2 matches at 14 bases. The CDR3 runs 19 residues. The J segment lost 5 bases and the V segment lost 2 bases, leaving 16 bases of the junction unmatched. From germline, CDR1 is DFQATT and CDR2 SNEGSKA (reference sequence).

This rearrangement joins TRBV20-1 to TRBJ1-2; D gene unclear. With 8 bases removed from V and 0 bases from J, the gap between germline ends came to 13 bases. The CDR3 contains 13 residues. The V gene's germline CDR1 is DFQATT and CDR2 SNEGSKA (reference sequence). CDR3 loop: CSLRPRANYGYTF. The CDR3 coding sequence is TGCAGTCTCAGGCCCCGAGCTAACTATGGCTACACCTTC.

This clonotype was detected only a few times. The chain combines TRBV7-6 with TRBJ2-1, with 10 bases aligning to TRBD2. Trimming removed 4 bases from V and 0 bases from J; junction bases left unmatched: 6. This CDR3 is built from 17 residues. The germline V gene encodes CDR1 SGHVS and CDR2 FNYEAQ. CDR3 DNA sequence: TGTGCCAGCAGCTCTAGCGGGGGTACTAGCTCCTACAATGAGCAGTTCTTC. This translates into CASSSSGGTSSYNEQFF.

Of note for this clonotype: A much larger clone differs from this one at a single base, so this may be a read error. This chain joins TRBV5-1 and TRBJ2-2; D is unclear. The length of the CDR3 is 13 residues. CDR1 is SGHRS, CDR2 YFSETQ, per germline. The CDR3 region is CANSLKSTGELFF. CDR3 coding DNA: TGCGCCAACAGCTTAAAGAGCACCGGGGAGCTGTTTTTT.

Note on this clonotype: A read error may be the cause here, since a much bigger clone is one base away. This chain connects TRBV5-1 to TRBJ2-3, with D perhaps TRBD1 (5 bases). The germline V and J ends were trimmed by 4 bases and 2 bases, with 14 bases remaining between them. This CDR3 has 15 amino acids. CDR1 is SGHRS, CDR2 YFSETQ, per germline. Here the CDR3 reads CASSGLWGHTDTQYF. CDR3 DNA: TGCGCCAGCAGCGGCCTTTGGGGCCACACAGATACGCAGTATTTT.

There are a few counts of this clonotype. The chain uses TRBV19 and TRBJ1-1, with D possibly matching TRBD1 (5 bases). CDR1 and CDR2 (germline): LNHDA, SQIVND (reference sequence). This CDR3 is 12 amino acids long. Trimming left V 6 bases short and J 4 bases short, with 9 bases between. CDR3: CASRRGSTEAFF. CDR3 sequence (DNA): TGTGCCAGTAGGAGGGGATCCACTGAAGCTTTCTTT.

For this clonotype: Compared with germline, one end of the junction differs, possibly owing to a read error. The chain combines TRBV12-3 or TRBV12-4 with TRBJ2-1; maybe TRBD1 (5 bases). CDR3 length: 12 amino acids. CDR3 nucleotides: TGTGCCAGCAGACAGGCGGACAATGTGCAGTTCTTC. Translating it yields CASRQADNVQFF.

This clonotype was picked up a small number of times. The CDR3 DNA reads TGTGCCATCAGCCGGACTAGCGGGAGGACTAGCACAGATACGCAGTATTTT. It yields the protein CAISRTSGRTSTDTQYF. This sequence joins TRBV10-3 and TRBJ2-3; TRBD2 agrees at 14 bases. The CDR3 spans 17 residues. From germline, CDR1 is ENHRY and CDR2 SYGVKD. V dropped 6 bases and J dropped 0; count of bases not matched to a gene: 5.

V usage is TRBV28 and J usage is TRBJ1-6; 9 bases agree with TRBD1. V gave up 6 bases and J gave up 6 bases; unmatched junction bases: 6. Looked up from germline, CDR1 is MDHEN and CDR2 is SYDVKM. The CDR3 contains 15 residues. The CDR3 reads CASRSQGALNSPLHF. The CDR3 coding sequence is TGTGCCAGCAGGTCACAGGGGGCGCTTAATTCACCCCTCCACTTT.

The table lists this clonotype with a count of one. The chain uses TRBV5-1 and TRBJ2-3; 11 bases align to TRBD2. The germline V gene encodes CDR1 SGHRS and CDR2 YFSETQ. CDR3 length: 17 amino acids. V dropped 4 bases and J dropped 1; count of bases not matched to a gene: 8. CDR3 nucleotides: TGCGCCAGCAGCCCGCGGGAACTAGCGGGAGGCACAGATACGCAGTATTTT. This encodes CASSPRELAGGTDTQYF.

This clonotype was found many times. The J gene is TRBJ2-1, the V gene TRBV10-3; D tentatively fits TRBD1 or TRBD2 (6 bases each). CDR1 is ENHRY, CDR2 SYGVKD, per germline. Trimming removed 11 bases at V and 4 bases at J, with 21 bases between. The CDR3 runs 15 residues. The CDR3 sequence is CASHRGQGLYNEQFF. The CDR3 DNA sequence: TGTGCCTCGCACCGGGGGCAGGGGCTATACAATGAGCAGTTCTTC.

The chain is built from TRBV29-1 and TRBJ1-5; 11 nucleotides agree with TRBD1. The V segment lost 5 bases and the J segment 3 bases; nucleotides outside the gene matches: 3. Germline CDR1 is SQVTM and CDR2 is ANQGSEA. This CDR3 contains 14 residues. Here the CDR3 reads CSVPGQGDNQPQHF. As DNA, the CDR3 is TGCAGCGTTCCGGGACAGGGGGACAATCAGCCCCAGCATTTT.

The chain has TRBV20-1 and TRBJ2-7; 11 positions match TRBD2. Germline loops: CDR1 DFQATT, CDR2 SNEGSKA (reference sequence). V was pared by 3 bases and J by 3 bases, with 10 bases of the junction left unmatched. CDR3 length equals 16 residues. The CDR3 sequence is CSASYSGRANLYEQYF. CDR3 in DNA: TGCAGTGCTAGCTATAGCGGGAGGGCCAATCTCTACGAGCAGTACTTC.

The J gene is TRBJ2-7, the V gene TRBV10-2; tentatively, D is TRBD1 (5 bases). Germline V gives CDR1 WSHSY, CDR2 SAAADI. The CDR3 totals 14 residues. V lost 6 bases and J 3 bases, leaving 15 bases between the germline ends. In nucleotides, the CDR3 is TGCGCCAGCAGGACCGTAAAGGACATCTACGAGCAGTACTTC. It translates to CASRTVKDIYEQYF.